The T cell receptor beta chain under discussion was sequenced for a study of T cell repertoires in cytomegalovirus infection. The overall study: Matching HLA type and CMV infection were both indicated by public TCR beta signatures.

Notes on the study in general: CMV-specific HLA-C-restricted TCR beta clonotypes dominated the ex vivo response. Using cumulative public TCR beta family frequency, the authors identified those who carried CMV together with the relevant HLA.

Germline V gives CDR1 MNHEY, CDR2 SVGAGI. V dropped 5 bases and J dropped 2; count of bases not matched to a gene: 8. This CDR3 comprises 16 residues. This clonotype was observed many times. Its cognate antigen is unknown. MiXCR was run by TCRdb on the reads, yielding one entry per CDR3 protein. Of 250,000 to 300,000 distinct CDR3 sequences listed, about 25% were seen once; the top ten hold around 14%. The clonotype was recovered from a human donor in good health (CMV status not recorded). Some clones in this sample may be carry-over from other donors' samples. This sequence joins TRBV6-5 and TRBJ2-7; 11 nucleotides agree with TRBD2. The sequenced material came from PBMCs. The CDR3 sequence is CASSPFGTSGPYEQYF. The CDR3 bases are TGTGCCAGCAGTCCGTTCGGGACTAGCGGCCCCTACGAGCAGTACTTC.